This paragraph reports one T cell receptor (beta chain). The antigen is unknown. V lost 0 bases to trimming and J lost 0 bases, with 13 bases between them. There are 17 residues in the CDR3. Germline CDR1 and CDR2: SGHRS and YFSETQ. These data originate in a study of neoadjuvant nivolumab and ipilimumab in lung cancer. General study results and limits: Compared with tumor-adjacent uninvolved lung, resected tumors showed greater richness and clonality. TCR sequencing covered a small number of samples. Only two of four nivolumab-treated tumors gained richness and clonality by surgery. Only a single major-pathologic-response sample was available for clonality analysis.

This table comes from immunoSEQ multiplex PCR, and its TCRdb copy is limited to in-frame clones, with some not included. Among 26,000 or so clones listed, over 80% were seen once. This receptor was identified in an adult with non-small cell lung cancer. This sequence joins TRBV5-1 and TRBJ2-1; no clear D. The sample consisted of tumor tissue, taken after neoadjuvant nivolumab, alone or with ipilimumab, at or shortly before surgery. CDR3 in DNA: TGCGCCAGCAGCTTGGGACCAGACCCGAGCTCCTACAATGAGCAGTTCTTC. Protein sequence: CASSLGPDPSSYNEQFF.